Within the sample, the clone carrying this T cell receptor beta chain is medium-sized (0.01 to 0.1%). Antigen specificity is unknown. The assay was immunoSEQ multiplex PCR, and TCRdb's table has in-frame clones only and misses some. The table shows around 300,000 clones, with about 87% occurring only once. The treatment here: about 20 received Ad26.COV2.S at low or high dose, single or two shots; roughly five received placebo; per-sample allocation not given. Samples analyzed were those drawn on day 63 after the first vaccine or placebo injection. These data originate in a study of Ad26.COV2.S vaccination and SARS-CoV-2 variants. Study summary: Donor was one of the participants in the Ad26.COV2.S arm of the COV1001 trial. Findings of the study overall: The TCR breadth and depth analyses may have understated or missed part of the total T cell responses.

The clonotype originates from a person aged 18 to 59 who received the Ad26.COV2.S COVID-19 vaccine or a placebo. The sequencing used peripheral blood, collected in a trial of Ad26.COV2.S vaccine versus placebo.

The CDR3 protein is CASSTPGGNQPQHF. DNA of the CDR3: TGTGCCAGTAGTACCCCGGGGGGCAATCAGCCCCAGCATTTT. The chain is built from TRBV19 and TRBJ1-5; D might be TRBD1 (5 bases). Trimming pared 4 bases from V and 2 bases from J, leaving 9 bases between. The CDR3 is 14 residues long. Germline CDR1 is LNHDA and CDR2 is SQIVND (reference sequence).